This paragraph reports one TCR beta chain. What this receptor recognizes is not known. No clone much larger than this one lies a single base away; base qualities are absent. The library came from 5' RACE. Sequencing relied on an Illumina HiSeq 2500. The second PCR ran for about 6 to 12 cycles and used a J-beta primer mix along with a sample-barcoded 5' primer. Each TCR beta cDNA molecule received a unique molecular identifier from a template-switch 5' adaptor carrying 12 random nucleotides. Each sample yielded at least 2.5 million CDR3-containing paired-end reads. First-strand cDNA was synthesized from all RNA with the Mint cDNA synthesis kit, primed by a TRBC-specific oligonucleotide. Following uracil-DNA glycosylase treatment, all cDNA underwent a first 18-cycle PCR with the universal primers M1SS and BC2_uni_R. Per the authors' processing: For normalization, 1 million high-quality reads, each with a distinct molecular identifier, were randomly selected from each sample. Instead of being binned into consensus sequences, reads that shared molecular identifiers were thrown out. MiTCR, with a Q25 quality threshold and the strictest error-elimination algorithm, was used for CDR3 identification, clonotype clustering and error correction. Lower-bound total TCR beta diversity was estimated with a nonparametric unseen species model using Euler transformation. The public sequencing data were trimmed at Q25 with fastp and processed into clonotypes with MiXCR by TCRdb, which kept only in-frame beta chains. Every entry covers one CDR3 protein and lists the most common genes and DNA from its rows. TCRdb, not the original authors, processed these V and J calls. The table for this sample lists 450,000 to 700,000 distinct CDR3 sequences; 25% to 30% of them were counted only once. The top ten constitute around 18% of the sample.

Donors were a few dozen systemically healthy Caucasian individuals from Russia aged roughly 6 to 90 years. Around 9.8 milliliters of peripheral blood were collected from each donor into EDTA-treated Vacutainer tubes. Ficoll-Paque density-gradient centrifugation was used to isolate PBMCs, with at least 6 million per sample. Trizol reagent was used to extract total RNA from PBMCs, with at least 5.5 micrograms per sample. Naive CD45RAhigh/CD27high T cell percentages were measured by flow cytometry on a PBMC aliquot from every donor. There are 14 amino acids in the CDR3, from cysteine to phenylalanine inclusive. The only DNA kept is the CDR3, 42 bases in frame from the first base. Reading the germline V gene gives CDR1 LGHNA and CDR2 YNFKEQ. V sheds 1 base and J sheds 7 bases, leaving 11 bases between their ends. This sample was included in a study of blood T cells in healthy people across ages (dated by TCRdb to between 2015 and 2017). Describing the broader study: In model experiments, template switching captured about one uniquely barcoded TCR beta cDNA molecule for every two T cells. Four age groups were formed from the donors: young (average 16 years), middle-aged (approximately 41), aged (roughly 58) and long-lived (82). To avoid experimental bias, donors of different ages were spread randomly across the sequencing lanes. Two additional independent replicas of 1 million unique cDNA reads from the same blood draw were analyzed for two donors (one aged 18 to 30 and one aged 80 or older). Age-related changes in TCR beta repertoire diversity were measured in the study by deep sequencing normalized with unique cDNA molecular identifiers.

What the authors observed across the whole study: Bulk unsorted PBMC profiling prevented conclusive comparison of naive and antigen-experienced compartments. Because the CMV infection status of the donors was unknown, age-related changes in expanded clonotypes may potentially have been confounded. As age increased, observed TCR beta diversity per million T cells dropped in a roughly linear way, and a significant reduction was already evident by age about 36. The percentage of naive T cells measured by flow cytometry correlated strongly with observed TCR beta diversity. Compared with the aged group, the long-lived group had more naive CD4+ T cells, fewer expanded clones and increased TCR diversity, suggesting age selection. Estimates of total diversity from one million sequenced T cells were regarded as lower bounds and underestimates.

The sequence was obtained from a woman in her sixties or seventies in good health. Recombination joined TRBV4-2 with TRBJ1-5; TRBD1 might be the D gene, on 5 matching bases. The sample consisted of blood. The CDR3 here reads CASSQVAGWQPQHF. In nucleotide form, the sequence is TGTGCCAGCAGCCAAGTTGCAGGGTGGCAGCCCCAGCATTTT.